These T cell receptor beta chains were read from a single sample in a study of long-term antiretroviral therapy in people with HIV. The data were produced by immunoSEQ multiplex PCR, yet TCRdb's version contains in-frame clones alone and is incomplete. The table records 20,000 to 30,000 clones, 85% of them present only once. The specimen was unsorted PBMCs, collected 2.3 years after starting antiretroviral therapy. All receptors come from a man in his forties with HIV. Both conserved end residues are trimmed from each CDR3.

j_gene,v_gene,CDR3aa
TRBJ2-7,TRBV18,ASSLDRGSSYEQY
TRBJ2-1,TRBV11-2,ASSAGTSGTNEQF
TRBJ2-7,TRBV2,ASRDAQKFYEQY
TRBJ2-1,TRBV25-1,ASSESVREGNEQF
TRBJ1-1,TRBV7-9,ASSLRGSGTEAF
TRBJ1-5,TRBV19,ASSSPTGGQPQH
TRBJ2-7,TRBV30,AWSSRDRTYEQY
TRBJ2-7,TRBV6-1,ASSPISGSSYEQY
TRBJ2-7,TRBV2,ASRLLAYEQY
TRBJ1-5,TRBV4-1,ASSQGADISNQPQH
TRBJ2-5,TRBV11-3,ASSLYGTGEETQY
TRBJ1-4,TRBV9,ASSGGGTNEKLF
TRBJ1-2,TRBV13,ASSLGTGGNYGYT
TRBJ2-2,TRBV4-1,ASSQDVLAGTNTGELF
TRBJ2-2,TRBV5-1,ASSLTWTGELF
TRBJ1-2,TRBV11-2,ASSPGTSYGYT
TRBJ1-1,TRBV9,ASSVATGRAF
TRBJ2-7,TRBV14,ASSREGPNYEQY
TRBJ2-2,TRBV10-2,ASRPPGGSTGELF
TRBJ2-5,TRBV6-9,ASSRTRDREETQY
TRBJ2-7,TRBV27,ASSSAGTSLVWEQY
TRBJ2-1,TRBV7-3,ASSLTIDNEQF
TRBJ1-1,TRBV7-6,ASSSARGTEAF
TRBJ2-1,TRBV18,ASSPQGETGNEQF
TRBJ2-7,TRBV7-8,ASSFLTGFSYEQY
TRBJ1-5,TRBV19,ASSWTGEGNQPQH
TRBJ1-6,TRBV7-9,ASSGRPGGSPLH
TRBJ1-1,TRBV5-1,ASSSEGQGSLGNTEAF
TRBJ1-2,TRBV28,ASSPIHSSGYYT
TRBJ2-1,TRBV6-1,ASSGKDYGFPHNEQF
TRBJ2-7,TRBV7-2,ASSLGGGSTYEQY
TRBJ1-4,TRBV9,ASSYRGQVNEKLF
TRBJ2-2,TRBV28,ASSPSGTGELF
TRBJ1-1,TRBV30,AWTPTPNTEAF
TRBJ2-3,TRBV9,ASSVGGVTDTQY
TRBJ2-2,TRBV7-9,ASNYPKGGAANTGELF
TRBJ2-3,TRBV11-2,ASSRNQGDTQY